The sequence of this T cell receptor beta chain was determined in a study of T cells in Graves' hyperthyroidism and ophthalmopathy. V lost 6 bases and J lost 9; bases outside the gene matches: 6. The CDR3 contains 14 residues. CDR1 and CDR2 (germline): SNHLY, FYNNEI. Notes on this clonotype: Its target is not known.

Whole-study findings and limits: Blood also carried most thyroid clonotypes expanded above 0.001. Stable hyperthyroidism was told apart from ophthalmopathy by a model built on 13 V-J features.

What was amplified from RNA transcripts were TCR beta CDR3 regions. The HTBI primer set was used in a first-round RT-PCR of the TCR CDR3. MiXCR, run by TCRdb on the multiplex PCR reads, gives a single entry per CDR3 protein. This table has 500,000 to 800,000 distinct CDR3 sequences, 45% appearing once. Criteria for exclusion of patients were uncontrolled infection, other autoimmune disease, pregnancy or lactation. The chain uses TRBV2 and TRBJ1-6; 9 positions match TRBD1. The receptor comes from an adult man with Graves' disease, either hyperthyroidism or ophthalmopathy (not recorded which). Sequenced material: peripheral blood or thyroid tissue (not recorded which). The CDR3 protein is CASSTGGIGSPLHF. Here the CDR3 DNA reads TGTGCCAGCAGCACAGGGGGCATTGGTTCACCCCTCCACTTT.